This TCR beta chain originates from a study of tumour-infiltrating T cells in Burkitt lymphoma. In the study overall: Repertoire clonality predicted overall and progression-free survival.

Germline-derived CDR1 and CDR2 are MNHNS and SASEGT. V shed 5 bases and J shed 5 bases, with 15 bases lying between them. The CDR3 runs 14 residues. Using immunoSEQ multiplex PCR, the repertoire was profiled, and TCRdb retains in-frame clones only, with some absent. Of about 5,600 clones listed, around 17% were seen once; the top ten hold roughly an eighth. The specimen was tumor tissue. This receptor was identified in a human donor with diffuse large B-cell lymphoma. The rearrangement links TRBV6-1 to TRBJ2-5; D might be TRBD2 (6 bases). In DNA form, the CDR3 reads TGTGCCAGCAGTCCCGCAGGAGGGGTGGAGACCCAGTACTTC. Its protein product is CASSPAGGVETQYF.